The 3 T cell receptor beta chains below were found in one sample sequenced in a study of shared clonotypes between healthy human individuals. This table comes from immunoSEQ multiplex PCR, and its TCRdb copy is limited to in-frame clones, with some not included. The sample has about 590,000 clones, nearly 97% seen once. In the naive CD8 group, cells lacked CD45RO and were positively selected for CCR7, so terminally differentiated effector memory CD45RA+ cells were left out. Material for sequencing was naive CD8+ T cells sorted from blood. Every receptor here comes from a woman in her twenties or thirties in good health.

V gene TRBV27 combines with J gene TRBJ2-1; 8 nucleotides align to TRBD2. The V and J ends lost 3 bases and 1 base, in that order; junction bases with no gene match: 5. The CDR3 spans 16 residues. Germline CDR1 is MNHEY and CDR2 is SMNVEV (reference sequence). The CDR3 sequence is CASSFLPGGSYNEQFF. The CDR3 coding sequence is TGTGCCAGCAGTTTTCTTCCGGGAGGGTCCTACAATGAGCAGTTCTTC.

The chain couples TRBV9 to TRBJ1-1; 7 nucleotides match TRBD1. Germline V gives CDR1 SGDLS, CDR2 YYNGEE. V shed 1 base, J shed 6 bases, and the junction held 6 bases outside the gene matches. The CDR3 contains 14 residues. CDR3 residues: CASSVTGEGSEAFF. Here the CDR3 DNA reads TGTGCCAGCAGCGTAACAGGGGAAGGGTCTGAAGCTTTCTTT.

To note about this clone: One junction end does not reproduce the germline sequence, and a read error may be involved. The V call is TRBV28, the J call TRBJ2-3, with a possible D match to TRBD2 (6 bases). CDR3 size: 15 residues. The V gene's germline CDR1 is MDHEN and CDR2 SYDVKM. The chain's CDR3 is CVSSLSSVVTDTQYF. The CDR3 DNA sequence: TGTGTCAGCAGCCTGTCTAGCGTGGTCACAGATACGCAGTATTTT.